These 12 T cell receptor beta chains share one sample of origin, sequenced in a study of OX40 agonist ivuxolimab in advanced cancers. The method was immunoSEQ multiplex PCR; TCRdb's version includes in-frame clones alone and lacks a portion of them. This sample carries 60,000 to 70,000 clones, 80% of them seen once, and the ten largest clones take 0.95% to 1.5%. The starting material was CD4+ or CD8+ T cells sorted from blood, obtained in a trial of the OX40 agonist ivuxolimab. Receptors were obtained from an adult with an advanced solid tumor such as melanoma, head and neck, liver or kidney cancer.

V and J are TRBV6-1 and TRBJ1-5; D remains ambiguous. This CDR3 has 14 residues. Germline-derived CDR1 and CDR2 are MNHNS and SASEGT. V lost 7 bases, J lost 1 base, and 11 bases lay in between. CDR3 nucleotide sequence: TGTGCCAGCACGCCCGCAGCGAGCAATCAGCCCCAGCATTTT. As protein: CASTPAASNQPQHF.

The genes are TRBV1 and TRBJ1-2; the table calls TRBD1, which could not be checked here. TRBV1 is classified as a pseudogene. The CDR3 is 17 residues long. The CDR3 nucleotides read TGCACCAGCAGCCAAGAGGGCCCCTCGGGACAAGACTATGGCTACACCTTC. As protein: CTSSQEGPSGQDYGYTF.

The rearrangement joins TRBV9 to TRBJ1-1, with unresolved D. With 4 bases removed from V and 1 base from J, the gap between germline ends came to 11 bases. Germline V lookup: CDR1 SGDLS, CDR2 YYNGEE. This CDR3 contains 14 residues. The CDR3 loop reads CASSLESGNTEAFF. The CDR3, as DNA: TGTGCCAGCAGCCTCGAATCGGGGAACACTGAAGCTTTCTTT.

This clone was seen once. CDR3 loop: CASSQASQGTEAFF. Here the CDR3 DNA reads TGTGCCAGCAGCCAAGCGTCCCAGGGCACTGAAGCTTTCTTT. The genes are TRBV4-2 and TRBJ1-1; TRBD1 is a possible D gene (5 bases). CDR3 length: 14 residues. Per the germline V gene, CDR1 is LGHNA and CDR2 is YNFKEQ. Between the trimmed V and J ends, which lost 1 base and 4 bases, there was a span of 10 bases.

The rearrangement links TRBV10-1 to TRBJ2-2, with 7 bases that match TRBD1. V shed 8 bases, J shed 3 bases, and the junction held 9 bases outside the gene matches. This CDR3 is 15 amino acids long. CDR1 and CDR2 from the germline V gene are WNHNN and SYGVQD (reference sequence). The CDR3, as DNA: TGCGCCAGCCGGCCTAATACAGGGGACACCGGGGAGCTGTTTTTT. It translates to CASRPNTGDTGELFF.

The J gene is TRBJ1-2, the V gene TRBV19; TRBD1 aligns across 8 bases. CDR3 length equals 12 residues. Germline-derived CDR1 and CDR2 are LNHDA and SQIVND (reference sequence). The ends lost 6 bases at V and 8 bases at J; junction bases unmatched: 5. The CDR3 spells CASRRQGKGYTF. The CDR3, as DNA: TGTGCCAGTAGGAGACAGGGGAAGGGCTACACCTTC.

The chain uses TRBV4-1 and TRBJ2-6, with 7 bases lining up with TRBD1. CDR3 length equals 18 residues. CDR1 is MGHRA and CDR2 is YSYEKL in the germline V gene. With V trimmed by 3 bases and J by 0 bases, 8 bases remained unmatched. The CDR3 here is CASSQTGTVYSGANVLTF. The DNA for the CDR3 is TGCGCCAGCAGCCAGACCGGGACAGTATACTCTGGGGCCAACGTCCTGACTTTC.

The chain links TRBV6-1 to TRBJ1-1; 9 nucleotides align to TRBD1. V trimming: 10 bases; J trimming: 5 bases; junction bases outside the gene matches: 8. The CDR3 consists of 13 residues. CDR1 is MNHNS, CDR2 SASEGT, per germline. In nucleotides, the CDR3 is TGTGCCACACCCGGGACAGGGCTGACTGAAGCTTTCTTT. Its translation is CATPGTGLTEAFF.

The chain carries TRBV5-4 and TRBJ1-2; D possibly corresponds to TRBD1 (5 bases). The CDR3 sequence is 15 residues long. The germline V and J ends were trimmed by 4 bases and 4 bases, with 17 bases remaining between them. In germline, CDR1 is SGHNT, CDR2 YYREEE (reference sequence). For the CDR3, the DNA is TGTGCCAGCAGCCCCGGAGGAGGGGCTGGCTATGGCTACACCTTC. This gives the protein CASSPGGGAGYGYTF.

This clone came up a few times. V gene TRBV14 combines with J gene TRBJ2-1; D remains unclear. The CDR3 runs to 16 residues. Germline CDR1 SGHDN, CDR2 FVKESK. Trimming removed 4 bases at V and 8 bases at J, with 21 bases between. Here the CDR3 reads CASSLSLGFGEDEQFF. The DNA of the CDR3 is TGTGCCAGCAGCCTCTCTCTGGGTTTTGGGGAAGATGAGCAGTTCTTC.

This chain connects TRBV5-6 to TRBJ2-5; D possibly corresponds to TRBD1 (5 bases). The J call could be wrong; TRBJ2-7 is a better fit for the DNA end. Germline V gene data show CDR1 as SGHDT and CDR2 as YYEEEE. The CDR3 is 14 amino acids. CDR3 nucleotides: TGTGCCAGCAGCTTGGCAGGGATCTTGCACGAGCAGTACTTC. It is translated as CASSLAGILHEQYF.

The rearrangement links TRBV5-4 to TRBJ2-1; 7 nucleotides align to TRBD1. Germline V gene lookup returns CDR1 SGHNT and CDR2 YYREEE (reference sequence). This CDR3 region has 15 residues. After removal of 4 bases from V and 4 bases from J, the junction contained 8 bases not matched to a gene. The CDR3 region is CASSMRTGQYNEQFF. Written as DNA, the CDR3 is TGTGCCAGCAGCATGAGGACGGGACAGTACAATGAGCAGTTCTTC.